The rows below give T cell receptor beta chains drawn from one sample of a study of shared clonotypes between healthy human individuals. The data were produced by immunoSEQ multiplex PCR, yet TCRdb's version contains in-frame clones alone and is incomplete. The sample comprises roughly 2 million clones, about 95% of which are singletons, and roughly 1% rests with the top ten. The sample was naive CD8+ T cells sorted from blood. Receptors were obtained from a man in his late teens or twenties in good health. Both conserved end residues are part of each CDR3. The D gene is left open where the match is weak. Some rows have no size entry. The others give once, few or many, or a class for an expanded clone.

V gene: TRBV6-6; clone size: NA; J gene: TRBJ1-3; D gene: NA; CDR3 protein: CASSYLKQANGNTIYF
V gene: TRBV5-8; clone size: NA; J gene: TRBJ1-1; D gene: NA; CDR3 protein: CASRAAGDTEAFF
V gene: TRBV11-3; clone size: NA; J gene: TRBJ2-1; D gene: TRBD2; CDR3 protein: CASSSTSGGLNEQFF
V gene: TRBV4-1; clone size: NA; J gene: TRBJ2-5; D gene: TRBD1; CDR3 protein: CASSQRDREETQYF
V gene: TRBV27; clone size: NA; J gene: TRBJ2-3; D gene: NA; CDR3 protein: CASSLGTDTQYF
V gene: TRBV6-5; clone size: NA; J gene: TRBJ2-5; D gene: TRBD1; CDR3 protein: CASSYGTGAETQYF
V gene: TRBV6-6; clone size: NA; J gene: TRBJ1-1; D gene: TRBD1; CDR3 protein: CASRDRGPTEAFF
V gene: TRBV7-9; clone size: NA; J gene: TRBJ2-5; D gene: TRBD2; CDR3 protein: CASQGGETQYF
V gene: TRBV7-8; clone size: NA; J gene: TRBJ2-5; D gene: TRBD2; CDR3 protein: CASSLARGLAGIPYQETQYF
V gene: TRBV2; clone size: NA; J gene: TRBJ1-2; D gene: TRBD1; CDR3 protein: CASSEPGGVGYTF
V gene: TRBV6-6; clone size: NA; J gene: TRBJ2-1; D gene: TRBD1; CDR3 protein: CASSYSRGRNEQFF
V gene: TRBV12-5; clone size: NA; J gene: TRBJ2-7; D gene: NA; CDR3 protein: CASEPPIAYEQYF
V gene: TRBV7-6; clone size: NA; J gene: TRBJ2-1; D gene: NA; CDR3 protein: CASSLNRLSPSSYNEQFF
V gene: TRBV29-1; clone size: NA; J gene: TRBJ2-1; D gene: TRBD1; CDR3 protein: CSVEDPGQGYNEQFF
V gene: TRBV7-9; clone size: NA; J gene: TRBJ2-7; D gene: NA; CDR3 protein: CASSLEGRYEQYF
V gene: TRBV7-2; clone size: NA; J gene: TRBJ2-3; D gene: NA; CDR3 protein: CASSLDGVDTQYF
V gene: TRBV19; clone size: NA; J gene: TRBJ2-5; D gene: NA; CDR3 protein: CASSGSLGYQETQYF
V gene: TRBV6-1; clone size: NA; J gene: TRBJ2-1; D gene: NA; CDR3 protein: CASSSDGINEQFF
V gene: TRBV7-9; clone size: once; J gene: TRBJ2-1; D gene: TRBD2; CDR3 protein: CASSSGLAGVPGQFF
V gene: TRBV30; clone size: NA; J gene: TRBJ1-1; D gene: NA; CDR3 protein: CAWRRGALNTEAFF
V gene: TRBV7-9; clone size: NA; J gene: TRBJ2-7; D gene: TRBD2; CDR3 protein: CASSLSPAGTYEQYF
V gene: TRBV10-3; clone size: NA; J gene: TRBJ1-2; D gene: NA; CDR3 protein: CAISDLTQKLGYTF
V gene: TRBV6-5; clone size: once; J gene: TRBJ2-7; D gene: NA; CDR3 protein: CARTPGGNYEQYF
V gene: TRBV4-1; clone size: NA; J gene: TRBJ2-3; D gene: NA; CDR3 protein: CASSQEWNSPFHTDTQYF
V gene: TRBV14; clone size: once; J gene: TRBJ2-2; D gene: NA; CDR3 protein: CASSHTGLHQLSGELFF
V gene: TRBV29-1; clone size: NA; J gene: TRBJ1-2; D gene: NA; CDR3 protein: CSVESEQTNYGYTF
V gene: TRBV7-2; clone size: NA; J gene: TRBJ2-1; D gene: NA; CDR3 protein: CASSLELVMIGSYNEQFF
V gene: TRBV6-5; clone size: NA; J gene: TRBJ2-1; D gene: TRBD2; CDR3 protein: CASSYPTSGGYNEQFF
V gene: TRBV6-4; clone size: NA; J gene: TRBJ2-4; D gene: NA; CDR3 protein: CASSDYRCVLTKNIQYF
V gene: TRBV7-6; clone size: NA; J gene: TRBJ2-7; D gene: NA; CDR3 protein: CASSPGQGDLYEQYF
V gene: TRBV25-1; clone size: NA; J gene: TRBJ1-1; D gene: TRBD1; CDR3 protein: CASRTGSAAFF
V gene: TRBV9; clone size: NA; J gene: TRBJ1-1; D gene: NA; CDR3 protein: CASSVAGKNTEAFF
V gene: TRBV7-9; clone size: NA; J gene: TRBJ2-3; D gene: TRBD2; CDR3 protein: CASSPPSGGADTQYF
V gene: TRBV5-1; clone size: NA; J gene: TRBJ2-7; D gene: TRBD1; CDR3 protein: CASSLVWDSSYEQYF
V gene: TRBV4-1; clone size: NA; J gene: TRBJ2-1; D gene: NA; CDR3 protein: CASSRARGASNEQFF
V gene: TRBV5-6; clone size: NA; J gene: TRBJ1-3; D gene: NA; CDR3 protein: CASSFGTDRNTIYF
V gene: TRBV27; clone size: NA; J gene: TRBJ1-5; D gene: NA; CDR3 protein: CASSLVGGPSNQPQHF
V gene: TRBV7-9; clone size: few; J gene: TRBJ2-7; D gene: NA; CDR3 protein: CASSLATDEQYF
V gene: TRBV28; clone size: NA; J gene: TRBJ2-7; D gene: NA; CDR3 protein: CASSFTGGQYEQYF
V gene: TRBV5-6; clone size: NA; J gene: TRBJ2-5; D gene: TRBD2; CDR3 protein: CASSPGLAGGRFETQYF
V gene: TRBV6-1; clone size: NA; J gene: TRBJ2-1; D gene: NA; CDR3 protein: CASSDLGEQFF
V gene: TRBV4-1; clone size: NA; J gene: TRBJ1-5; D gene: TRBD1; CDR3 protein: CASSQAGPGQGAFPQHF
V gene: TRBV10-3; clone size: NA; J gene: TRBJ1-2; D gene: NA; CDR3 protein: CAIRLDLQIGGYTF
V gene: TRBV28; clone size: NA; J gene: TRBJ1-1; D gene: NA; CDR3 protein: CASSWGPNMNTEAFF
V gene: TRBV7-9; clone size: NA; J gene: TRBJ1-5; D gene: NA; CDR3 protein: CASSSDPGDLNQPQHF
V gene: TRBV29-1; clone size: NA; J gene: TRBJ2-1; D gene: TRBD2; CDR3 protein: CSVEGIAGGSYNEQFF
V gene: TRBV2; clone size: NA; J gene: TRBJ2-7; D gene: NA; CDR3 protein: CASSDPYEQYF
V gene: TRBV6-1; clone size: once; J gene: TRBJ1-6; D gene: NA; CDR3 protein: CASSDDFPLLHF
V gene: TRBV6-1; clone size: NA; J gene: TRBJ2-2; D gene: NA; CDR3 protein: CASSERGWGGELFF